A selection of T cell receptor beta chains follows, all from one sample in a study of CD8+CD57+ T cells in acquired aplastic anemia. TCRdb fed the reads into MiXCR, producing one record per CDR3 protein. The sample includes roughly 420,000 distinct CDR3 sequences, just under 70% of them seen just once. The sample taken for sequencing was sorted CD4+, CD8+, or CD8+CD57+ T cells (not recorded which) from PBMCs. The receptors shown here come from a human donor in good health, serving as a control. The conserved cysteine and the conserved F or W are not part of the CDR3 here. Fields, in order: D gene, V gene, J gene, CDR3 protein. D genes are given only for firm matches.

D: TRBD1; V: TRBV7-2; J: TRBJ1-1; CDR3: ASSLRTGPDAF
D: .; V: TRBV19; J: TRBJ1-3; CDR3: ASTPRGRSEARPST
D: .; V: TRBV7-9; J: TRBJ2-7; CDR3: ASTMRLGAGPPGGQY
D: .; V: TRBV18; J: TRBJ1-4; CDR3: ASSPARLNEKLF
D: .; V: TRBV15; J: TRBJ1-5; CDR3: ATSRDSARVSNQPQH
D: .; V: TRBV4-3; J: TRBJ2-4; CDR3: ASSQEAQNIQY
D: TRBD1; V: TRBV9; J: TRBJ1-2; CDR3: ASKKQGAQDYGYT
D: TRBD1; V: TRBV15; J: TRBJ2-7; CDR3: ATAKGQTPYEQY
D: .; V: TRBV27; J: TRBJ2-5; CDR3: ASSWKGETQY
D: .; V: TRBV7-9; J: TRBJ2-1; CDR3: ASSLFGGRHNEQF
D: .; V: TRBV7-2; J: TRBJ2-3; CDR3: ASSLAGGPITDTQY